This TCR beta chain appears in the sequencing data of a study of cytomegalovirus exposure and HLA in healthy donors. Amplification used 60 Vbeta primers and 13 Jbeta primers. Here immunoSEQ multiplex PCR was the method, and the copy in TCRdb shows in-frame clones only, minus some. The sample includes roughly 120,000 clones, roughly 70% of them seen just once. Points from the study as a whole: Analyzed later, most CMV-associated TCR beta chains appeared HLA-restricted.

V shed 6 bases and J 4 bases; nucleotides not matched to a gene: 7. The length of the CDR3 is 16 residues. The germline V gene has CDR1 SGHVS and CDR2 FNYEAQ. In regard to this clone: Its antigen is still unknown.

Material: PBMCs. This sequence was found in a woman between 18 and 29 years old in good health and CMV-seronegative. The rearrangement links TRBV7-6 to TRBJ2-2, with 11 positions matching TRBD1. This chain's CDR3 is CASSLGGQGVTGELFF. In DNA, the CDR3 is TGTGCCAGCAGTTTGGGGGGACAGGGGGTCACCGGGGAGCTGTTTTTT.